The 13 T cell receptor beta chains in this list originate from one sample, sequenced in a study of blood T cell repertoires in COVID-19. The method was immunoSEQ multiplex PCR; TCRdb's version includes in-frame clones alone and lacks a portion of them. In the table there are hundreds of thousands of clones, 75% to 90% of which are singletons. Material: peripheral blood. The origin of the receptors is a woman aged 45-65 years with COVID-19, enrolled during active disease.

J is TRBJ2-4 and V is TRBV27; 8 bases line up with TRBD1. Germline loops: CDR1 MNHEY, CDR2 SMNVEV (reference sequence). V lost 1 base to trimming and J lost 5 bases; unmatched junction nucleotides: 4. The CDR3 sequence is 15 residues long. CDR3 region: CASSLYQGAQNIQYF. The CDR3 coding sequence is TGTGCCAGCAGTTTATACCAGGGGGCCCAAAACATTCAGTACTTC.

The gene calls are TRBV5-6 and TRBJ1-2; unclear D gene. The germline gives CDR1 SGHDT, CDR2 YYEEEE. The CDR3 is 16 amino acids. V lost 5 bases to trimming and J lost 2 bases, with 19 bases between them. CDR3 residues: CASRGLGRTTNYGYTF. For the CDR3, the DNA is TGTGCCAGCAGAGGATTGGGCAGAACAACCAACTATGGCTACACCTTC.

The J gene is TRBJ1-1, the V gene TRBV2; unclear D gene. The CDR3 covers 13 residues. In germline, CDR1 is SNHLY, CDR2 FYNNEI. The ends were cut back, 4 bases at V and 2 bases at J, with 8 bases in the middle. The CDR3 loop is CASSGQPNTEAFF. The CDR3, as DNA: TGTGCCAGCAGTGGACAACCCAACACTGAAGCTTTCTTT. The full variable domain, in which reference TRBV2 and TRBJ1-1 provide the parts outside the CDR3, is EPEVTQTPSHQVTQMGQEVILRCVPISNHLYFYWYRQILGQKVEFLVSFYNNEISEKSEIFDDQFSVERPDGSNFTLKIRSTKLEDSAMYFCASSGQPNTEAFFGQGTRLTVV.

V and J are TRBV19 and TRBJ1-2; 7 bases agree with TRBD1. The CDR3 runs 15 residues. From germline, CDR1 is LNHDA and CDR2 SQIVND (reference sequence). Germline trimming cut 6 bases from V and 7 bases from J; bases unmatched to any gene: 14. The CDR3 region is CASRGSPGQSAGYTF. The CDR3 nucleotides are TGTGCCAGTAGAGGGTCTCCGGGACAGTCAGCTGGCTACACCTTC.

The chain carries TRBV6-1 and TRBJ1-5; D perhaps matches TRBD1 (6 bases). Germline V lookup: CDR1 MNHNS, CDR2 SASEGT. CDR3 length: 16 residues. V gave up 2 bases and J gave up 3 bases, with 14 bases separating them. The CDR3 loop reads CASSEFFGQPNQPQHF. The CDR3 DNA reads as TGTGCCAGCAGTGAATTTTTCGGACAGCCCAATCAGCCCCAGCATTTT.

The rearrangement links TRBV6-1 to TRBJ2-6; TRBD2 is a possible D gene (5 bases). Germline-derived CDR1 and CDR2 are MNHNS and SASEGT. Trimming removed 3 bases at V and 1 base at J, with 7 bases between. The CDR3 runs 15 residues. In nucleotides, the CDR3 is TGTGCCAGCAGTGATTGGAGGTCTGGGGCCAACGTCCTGACTTTC. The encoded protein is CASSDWRSGANVLTF.

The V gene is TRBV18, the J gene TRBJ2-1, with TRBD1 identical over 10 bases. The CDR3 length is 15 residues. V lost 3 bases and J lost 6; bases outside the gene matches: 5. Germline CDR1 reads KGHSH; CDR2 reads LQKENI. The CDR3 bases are TGTGCCAGCTCACCGGGACAGGGGACTGGCAATGAGCAGTTCTTC. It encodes CASSPGQGTGNEQFF.

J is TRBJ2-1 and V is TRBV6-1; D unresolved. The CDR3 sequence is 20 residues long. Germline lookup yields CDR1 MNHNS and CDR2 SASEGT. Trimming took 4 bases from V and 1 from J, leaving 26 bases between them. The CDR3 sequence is CASSVKNYDRVFSSYNEQFF. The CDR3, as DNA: TGTGCCAGCAGTGTCAAGAATTATGACCGGGTCTTTAGTTCCTACAATGAGCAGTTCTTC.

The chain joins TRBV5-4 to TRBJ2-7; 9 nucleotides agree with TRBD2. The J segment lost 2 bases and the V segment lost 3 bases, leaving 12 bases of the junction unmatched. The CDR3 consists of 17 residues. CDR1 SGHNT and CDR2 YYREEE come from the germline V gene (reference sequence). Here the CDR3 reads CASSYPPRSGGPYEQYF. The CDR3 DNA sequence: TGTGCCAGCAGCTACCCCCCGAGAAGCGGGGGGCCCTACGAGCAGTACTTC.

The CDR3: CASSQGTTSGKNEQYF. CDR3 nucleotide sequence: TGTGCCAGCAGCCAAGGAACGACTAGCGGGAAAAACGAGCAGTACTTC. The rearrangement uses TRBV3-1 (or the pseudogene TRBV3-2) and TRBJ2-7, with 11 bases matching TRBD2. V trimming: 1 base; J trimming: 5 bases; junction bases outside the gene matches: 7. Germline CDR1 and CDR2: LGHDT and YNNKEL (reference sequence). CDR3 length equals 16 residues.

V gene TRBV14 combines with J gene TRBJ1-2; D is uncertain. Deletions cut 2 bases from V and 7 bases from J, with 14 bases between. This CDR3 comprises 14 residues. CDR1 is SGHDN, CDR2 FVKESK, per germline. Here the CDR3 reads CASSQSRHATGYTF. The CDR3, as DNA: TGTGCCAGCAGCCAAAGCCGTCATGCAACTGGCTACACCTTC.

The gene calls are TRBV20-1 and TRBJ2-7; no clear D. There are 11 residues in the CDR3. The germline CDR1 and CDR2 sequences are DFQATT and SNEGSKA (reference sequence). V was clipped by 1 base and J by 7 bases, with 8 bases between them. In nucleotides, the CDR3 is TGCAGTGCTAGAGCCCAGGTAGAGCAGTACTTC. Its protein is CSARAQVEQYF.

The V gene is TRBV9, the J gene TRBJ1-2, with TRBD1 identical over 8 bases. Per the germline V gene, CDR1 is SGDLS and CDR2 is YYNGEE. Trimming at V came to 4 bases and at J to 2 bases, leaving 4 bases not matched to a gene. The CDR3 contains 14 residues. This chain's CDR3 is CASSSRTGNYGYTF. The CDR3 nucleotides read TGTGCCAGCAGCTCCCGGACAGGGAACTATGGCTACACCTTC.